This T cell receptor beta chain was captured by sequencing in a study of cytomegalovirus exposure and HLA in healthy donors. Regarding the study as a whole: Later analysis identified a missense DCLRE1C variant that was linked to TCR beta V- and J-gene trimming. Looking again later, the authors saw that most CMV-associated TCR beta chains seemed HLA-restricted. Some V segments could not be told apart, so they were left out, TRBV6-2 and TRBV6-3 among them. Reportedly, diagnosis of cytomegalovirus status by the classifier showed high specificity and sensitivity.

This CDR3 region has 13 residues. Germline values: CDR1 MDHEN, CDR2 SYDVKM. V was trimmed by 6 bases and J by 5 bases, leaving 11 bases between them. This clone was detected a few times. What it recognizes is unknown. The PCR contained 60 Vbeta and 13 Jbeta primers. Produced via immunoSEQ multiplex PCR; TCRdb's table is partial and in-frame only. The sample records about 150,000 clones, over 65% being singletons. Sequencing used PBMCs. This sequence joins TRBV28 and TRBJ1-5; weak D call: TRBD1 (5 bases). The sequence was obtained from a woman in her thirties or forties in good health and CMV-seronegative. CDR3 in amino acids: CASRVGTYQPQHF. In DNA form, the CDR3 reads TGTGCCAGCAGGGTAGGGACTTATCAGCCCCAGCATTTT.